This is a list of T cell receptor beta chains from one sample in a study of cytomegalovirus exposure and HLA in healthy donors. The table came from immunoSEQ multiplex PCR; TCRdb's copy has only in-frame clones and leaves some out. The sample consists of some 71,000 clones, over 90% of them appearing once. Sequencing was carried out using PBMCs. The source is a woman in her late teens or twenties in good health and CMV-seronegative. CDR3s include the opening cysteine and the closing phenylalanine or tryptophan. The D gene is left open where the match is weak. Where a row states a size, it is once, few, many or the class of an expanded clone; other rows omit it.

-	TRBD1	TRBV11-2	TRBJ2-1	TGTGCCAGCAGCTTAGTGGCCGGGACAGGGGGCCGAAATGAGCAGTTCTTC	CASSLVAGTGGRNEQFF
once	-	TRBV6-5	TRBJ1-1	TGTGCCAGCAGACCAACAGGGAGTTCCACTGAAGCTTTCTTT	CASRPTGSSTEAFF
-	-	TRBV2	TRBJ1-2	TGTGCCAGCAGTGCTCGGGGGGGCTATGGCTACACCTTC	CASSARGGYGYTF
-	-	TRBV2	TRBJ2-3	TGTGCCAGCAGTGTATTTACGCAGTATTTT	CASSVFTQYF
once	TRBD1	TRBV27	TRBJ2-2	TGTGCCAGCAGTTTATTCACAGGGGATATCAACACCGGGGAGCTGTTTTTT	CASSLFTGDINTGELFF
-	-	TRBV4-1	TRBJ1-5	TGCGCCAGCAGCCAAGATAGGCAGGGTGTTAGTCAGCCCCAGCATTTT	CASSQDRQGVSQPQHF
-	-	TRBV5-4	TRBJ2-2	TGTGCCAGCAGCTCCCTGTTCGGGCGGGGGCCCACCGGGGAGCTGTTTTTT	CASSSLFGRGPTGELFF
-	TRBD1	TRBV28	TRBJ2-5	TGTGCCAGCAGTCCGGGACAGGGGGCCCAAGAGACCCAGTACTTC	CASSPGQGAQETQYF
-	-	TRBV7-9	TRBJ1-2	TGTGCCAGCAGCTCCAGAAGGGAATACAGGGGCTACACCTTC	CASSSRREYRGYTF
-	TRBD2	TRBV4-2	TRBJ2-1	TGTGCCAGCAGCCCAGGGACTAATTACAATGAGCAGTTCTTC	CASSPGTNYNEQFF
-	-	TRBV5-6	TRBJ2-3	TGTGCCAGCAGCTTGGGACAGACAGATACGCAGTATTTT	CASSLGQTDTQYF
-	-	TRBV4-3	TRBJ2-1	TGCGCCAGCAGCCAAGATGCGTGGGGGGGCCAAAATGAGCAGTTCTTC	CASSQDAWGGQNEQFF
once	-	TRBV11-2	TRBJ1-2	TGTGCCAGCAGCTTAGACGGGAACTATGGCTACACCTTC	CASSLDGNYGYTF
once	-	TRBV4-2	TRBJ1-1	TGTGCCAGCAGCCACCCTACGGAGGGATGGGTGAACACTGAAGCTTTCTTT	CASSHPTEGWVNTEAFF
-	-	TRBV20-1	TRBJ2-5	TGCAGTGCTAGCCAGGAGACCCAGTACTTC	CSASQETQYF
-	TRBD2	TRBV9	TRBJ2-7	TGTGCCAGCAGCGTAGAGCCCGGGAGGACTTACGAGCAGTACTTC	CASSVEPGRTYEQYF
-	-	TRBV6-5	TRBJ1-3	TGTGCCAGCAGGGGGGCGAGGGGAAACACCATATATTTT	CASRGARGNTIYF